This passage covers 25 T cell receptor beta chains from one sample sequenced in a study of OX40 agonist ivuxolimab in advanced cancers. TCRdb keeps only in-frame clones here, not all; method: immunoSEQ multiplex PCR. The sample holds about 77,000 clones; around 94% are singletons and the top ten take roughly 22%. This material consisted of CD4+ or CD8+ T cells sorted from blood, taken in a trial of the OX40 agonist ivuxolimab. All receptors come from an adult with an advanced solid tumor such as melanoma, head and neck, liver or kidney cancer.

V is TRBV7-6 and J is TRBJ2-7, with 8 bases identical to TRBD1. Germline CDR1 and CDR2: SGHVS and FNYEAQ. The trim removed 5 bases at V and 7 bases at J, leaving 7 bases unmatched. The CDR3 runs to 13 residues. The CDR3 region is CASSPHRGDEQYF. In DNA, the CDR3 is TGTGCCAGCAGCCCCCACAGGGGGGATGAGCAGTACTTC.

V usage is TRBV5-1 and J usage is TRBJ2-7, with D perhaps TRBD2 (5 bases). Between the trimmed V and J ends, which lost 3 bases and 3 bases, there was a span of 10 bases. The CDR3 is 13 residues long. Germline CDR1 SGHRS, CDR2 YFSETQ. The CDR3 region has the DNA TGCGCCAGCAGCTCCCGGGGTAACTACGAGCAGTACTTC. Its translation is CASSSRGNYEQYF. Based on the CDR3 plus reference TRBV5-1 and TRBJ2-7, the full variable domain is KAGVTQTPRYLIKTRGQQVTLSCSPISGHRSVSWYQQTPGQGLQFLFEYFSETQRNKGNFPGRFSGRQFSNSRSEMNVSTLELGDSALYLCASSSRGNYEQYFGPGTRLTVT.

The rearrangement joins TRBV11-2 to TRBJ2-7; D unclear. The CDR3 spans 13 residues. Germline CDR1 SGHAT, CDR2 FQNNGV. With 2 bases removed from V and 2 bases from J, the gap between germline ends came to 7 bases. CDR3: CASSLSTTYEQYF. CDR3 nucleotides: TGTGCCAGCAGCTTATCCACCACCTACGAGCAGTACTTC.

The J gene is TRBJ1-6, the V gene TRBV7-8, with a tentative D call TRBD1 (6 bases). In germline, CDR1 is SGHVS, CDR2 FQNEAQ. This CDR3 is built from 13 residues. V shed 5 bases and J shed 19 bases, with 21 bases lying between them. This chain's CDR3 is CASSLGGTAPVHF. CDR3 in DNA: TGTGCCAGCAGCCTAGGGGGTACCGCCCCAGTTCACTTT.

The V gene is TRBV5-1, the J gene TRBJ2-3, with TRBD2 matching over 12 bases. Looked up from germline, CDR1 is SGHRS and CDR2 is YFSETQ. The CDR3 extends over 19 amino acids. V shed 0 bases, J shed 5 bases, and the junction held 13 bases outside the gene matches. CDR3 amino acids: CASSLAVGGTSGHGDTQYF. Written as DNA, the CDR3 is TGCGCCAGCAGCTTGGCGGTGGGAGGGACTAGCGGGCACGGAGATACGCAGTATTTT.

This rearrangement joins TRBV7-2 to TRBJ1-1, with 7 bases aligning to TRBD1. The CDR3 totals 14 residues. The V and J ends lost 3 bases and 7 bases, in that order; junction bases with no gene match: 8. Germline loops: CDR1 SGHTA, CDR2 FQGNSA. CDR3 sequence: CASSLAGGIGEAFF. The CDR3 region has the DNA TGTGCCAGCAGCTTGGCAGGGGGGATTGGTGAAGCTTTCTTT.

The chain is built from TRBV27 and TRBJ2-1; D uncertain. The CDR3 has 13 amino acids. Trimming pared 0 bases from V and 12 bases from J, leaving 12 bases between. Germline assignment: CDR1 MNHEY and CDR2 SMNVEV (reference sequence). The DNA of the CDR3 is TGTGCCAGCAGTTTATCCCCGGGTCGTGGGCAGTTCTTC. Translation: CASSLSPGRGQFF.

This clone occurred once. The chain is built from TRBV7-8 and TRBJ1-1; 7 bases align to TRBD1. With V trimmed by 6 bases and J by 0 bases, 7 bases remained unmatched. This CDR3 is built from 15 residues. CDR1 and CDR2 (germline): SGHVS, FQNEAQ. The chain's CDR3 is CASRGGLGMNTEAFF. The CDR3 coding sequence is TGTGCCAGCAGAGGGGGCTTAGGGATGAACACTGAAGCTTTCTTT.

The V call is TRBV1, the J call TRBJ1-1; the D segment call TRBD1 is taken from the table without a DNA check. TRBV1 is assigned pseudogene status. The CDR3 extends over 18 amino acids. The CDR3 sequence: CTSSHRDHSRDRGTEAFF. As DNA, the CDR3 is TGCACCAGCAGCCATCGAGACCATTCCCGGGACAGGGGTACTGAAGCTTTCTTT.

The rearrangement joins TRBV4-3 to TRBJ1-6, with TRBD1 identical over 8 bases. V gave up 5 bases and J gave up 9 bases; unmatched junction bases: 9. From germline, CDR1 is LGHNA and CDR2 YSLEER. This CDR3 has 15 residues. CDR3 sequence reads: CASSLRQGRGSPLHF. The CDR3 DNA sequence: TGCGCCAGCAGCTTACGACAGGGGAGGGGTTCACCCCTCCACTTT.

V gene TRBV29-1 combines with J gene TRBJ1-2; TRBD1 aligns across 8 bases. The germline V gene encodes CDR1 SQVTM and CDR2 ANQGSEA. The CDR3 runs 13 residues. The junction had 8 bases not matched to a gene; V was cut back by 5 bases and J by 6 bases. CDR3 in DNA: TGCAGCGTTCCACAGGGGGGTATTCATGGCTACACCTTC. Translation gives CSVPQGGIHGYTF.

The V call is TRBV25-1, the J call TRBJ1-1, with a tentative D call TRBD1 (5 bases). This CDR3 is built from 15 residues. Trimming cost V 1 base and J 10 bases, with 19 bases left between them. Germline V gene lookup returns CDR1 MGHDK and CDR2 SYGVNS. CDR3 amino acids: CASSESDSGSLGAFF. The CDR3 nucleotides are TGTGCCAGCAGTGAATCTGACAGCGGGTCCCTTGGAGCTTTCTTT.

CDR3 sequence reads: CASSESTSFGTDTQYF. The CDR3 bases are TGTGCCAGCAGCGAAAGTACTAGTTTTGGCACAGATACGCAGTATTTT. This chain uses TRBV7-2 with TRBJ2-3, with a tentative D call TRBD2 (5 bases). V was clipped by 5 bases and J by 1 base, with 16 bases between them. The germline V gene encodes CDR1 SGHTA and CDR2 FQGNSA. CDR3 length: 16 amino acids.

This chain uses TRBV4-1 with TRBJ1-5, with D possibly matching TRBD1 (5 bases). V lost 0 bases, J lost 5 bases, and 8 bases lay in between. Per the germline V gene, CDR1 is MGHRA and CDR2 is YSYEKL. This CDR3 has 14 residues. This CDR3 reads CASSQEVGDQPQHF. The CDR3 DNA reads TGCGCCAGCAGCCAAGAAGTAGGGGATCAGCCCCAGCATTTT.

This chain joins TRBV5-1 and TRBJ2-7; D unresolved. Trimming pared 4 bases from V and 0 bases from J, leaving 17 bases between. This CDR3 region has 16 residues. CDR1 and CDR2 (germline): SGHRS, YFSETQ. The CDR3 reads CASSTGRETGSYEQYF. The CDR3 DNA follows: TGCGCCAGCAGCACCGGCCGCGAGACTGGCTCCTACGAGCAGTACTTC.

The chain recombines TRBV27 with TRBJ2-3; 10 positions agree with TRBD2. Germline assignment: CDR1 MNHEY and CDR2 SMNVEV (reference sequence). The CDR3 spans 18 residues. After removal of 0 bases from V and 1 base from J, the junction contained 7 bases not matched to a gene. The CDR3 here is CASSLSASGGLRTDTQYF. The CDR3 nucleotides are TGTGCCAGCAGTTTATCGGCTAGCGGGGGCCTTCGCACAGATACGCAGTATTTT.

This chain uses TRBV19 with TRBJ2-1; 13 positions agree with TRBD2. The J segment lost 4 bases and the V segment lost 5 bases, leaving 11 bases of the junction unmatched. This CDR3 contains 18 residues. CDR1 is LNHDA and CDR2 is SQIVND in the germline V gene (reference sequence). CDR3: CASSGATSGRASYNEQFF. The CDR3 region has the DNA TGTGCCAGTAGTGGGGCAACTAGCGGGAGGGCCTCGTACAATGAGCAGTTCTTC.

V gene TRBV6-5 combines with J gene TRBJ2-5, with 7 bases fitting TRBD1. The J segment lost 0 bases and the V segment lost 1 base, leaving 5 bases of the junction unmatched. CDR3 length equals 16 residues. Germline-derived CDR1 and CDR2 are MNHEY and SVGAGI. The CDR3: CASSYYLGQHQETQYF. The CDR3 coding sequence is TGTGCCAGCAGTTACTACCTGGGACAGCACCAAGAGACCCAGTACTTC.

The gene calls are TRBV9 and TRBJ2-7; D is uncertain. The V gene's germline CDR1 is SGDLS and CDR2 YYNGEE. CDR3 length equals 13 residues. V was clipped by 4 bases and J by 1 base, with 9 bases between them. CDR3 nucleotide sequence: TGTGCCAGCAGCCAGACACCATCCTACGAGCAGTACTTC. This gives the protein CASSQTPSYEQYF.

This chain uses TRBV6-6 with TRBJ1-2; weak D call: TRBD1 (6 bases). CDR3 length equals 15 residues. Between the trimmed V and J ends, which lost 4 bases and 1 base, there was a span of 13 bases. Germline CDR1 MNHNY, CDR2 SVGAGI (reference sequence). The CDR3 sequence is CASSFRTAFNYGYTF. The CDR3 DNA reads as TGTGCCAGCAGTTTTCGGACAGCGTTTAACTATGGCTACACCTTC.

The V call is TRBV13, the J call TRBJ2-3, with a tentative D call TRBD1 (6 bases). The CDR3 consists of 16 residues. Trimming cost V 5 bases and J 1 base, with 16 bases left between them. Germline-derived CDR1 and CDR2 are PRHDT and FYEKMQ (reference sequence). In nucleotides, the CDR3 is TGTGCCAGCAGCATGGGCAGGGGAGATGGCACAGATACGCAGTATTTT. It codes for CASSMGRGDGTDTQYF.

CDR3 sequence: CASSPPGGSNIQYF. The CDR3 DNA sequence: TGTGCCAGCAGCCCCCCGGGGGGGTCAAACATTCAGTACTTC. V gene TRBV9 combines with J gene TRBJ2-4, with 8 bases that match TRBD2. Germline-derived CDR1 and CDR2 are SGDLS and YYNGEE. Losses at the gene ends were 4 bases for V and 6 bases for J; bases not matched to a gene: 6. The CDR3 totals 14 residues.

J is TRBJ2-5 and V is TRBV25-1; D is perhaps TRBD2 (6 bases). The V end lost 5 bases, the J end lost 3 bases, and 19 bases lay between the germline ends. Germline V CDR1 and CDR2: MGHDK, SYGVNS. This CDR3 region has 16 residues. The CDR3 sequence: CASSHSGRPAKETQYF. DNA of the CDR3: TGTGCCAGCAGTCACTCGGGGAGGCCAGCTAAAGAGACCCAGTACTTC. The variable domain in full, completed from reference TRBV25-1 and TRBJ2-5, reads EADIYQTPRYLVIGTGKKITLECSQTMGHDKMYWYQQDPGMELHLIHYSYGVNSTEKGDLSSESTVSRIRTEHFPLTLESARPSHTSQYLCASSHSGRPAKETQYFGPGTRLLVL.

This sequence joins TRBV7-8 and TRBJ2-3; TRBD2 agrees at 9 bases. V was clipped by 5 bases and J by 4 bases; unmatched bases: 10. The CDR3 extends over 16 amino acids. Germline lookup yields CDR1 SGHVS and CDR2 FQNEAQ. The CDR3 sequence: CASSPHLAGVPDTQYF. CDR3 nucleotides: TGTGCCAGCAGCCCCCACTTAGCGGGAGTCCCAGATACGCAGTATTTT.

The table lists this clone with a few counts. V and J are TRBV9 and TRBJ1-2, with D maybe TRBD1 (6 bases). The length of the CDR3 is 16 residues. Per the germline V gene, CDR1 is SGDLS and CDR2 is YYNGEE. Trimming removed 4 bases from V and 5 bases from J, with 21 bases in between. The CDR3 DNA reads TGTGCCAGCAGCCCCGAGAGGGACACTTACGGTTATGGCTACACCTTC. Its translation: CASSPERDTYGYGYTF.